Listed below are T cell receptor beta chains from one sample, sequenced in a study of T cell repertoires in cytomegalovirus infection. These receptors' targets are unknown. TCRdb fed the reads into MiXCR, producing one record per CDR3 protein. Of approximately 730,000 distinct CDR3 sequences listed, about 33% are singletons. Sample: cultured PBMCs, taken from culture after CMV antigen stimulation. These receptors all stem from a human donor in good health (CMV status not recorded). Some clones in this sample may be carry-over from other donors' samples. Each CDR3 is given with its conserved first and last residue. D genes are given only for firm matches. Size is omitted from some rows. Given values are once, few, many or a class for expanded clones.

>NA|TRBJ1-5|NA|TRBV2
CASSDGRDSNQPQHF
TGTGCCAGCAGTGATGGCAGGGATAGCAATCAGCCCCAGCATTTT
>NA|TRBJ2-1|few|TRBV7-2
CASRPQATGYNEQFF
TGTGCCAGCAGACCCCAGGCCACGGGCTACAATGAGCAGTTCTTC
>NA|TRBJ2-7|NA|TRBV2
CAAQGTYEQYF
TGTGCCGCTCAGGGAACCTACGAGCAGTACTTC
>NA|TRBJ1-1|NA|TRBV11-2
CASSLAINRQMNTEAFF
TGTGCCAGCAGCTTAGCAATTAACCGACAAATGAACACTGAAGCTTTCTTT
>NA|TRBJ2-5|NA|TRBV7-2
CASSSWGDETQYF
TGTGCCAGCAGCTCCTGGGGGGATGAGACCCAGTACTTC
>TRBD1|TRBJ2-2|NA|TRBV4-3
CASSQLTGTNTGELFF
TGCGCCAGCAGCCAACTGACAGGGACCAACACCGGGGAGCTGTTTTTT
>TRBD1|TRBJ1-5|NA|TRBV6-1
CATYPTGLYQPQHF
TGTGCCACCTACCCGACAGGGCTTTATCAGCCCCAGCATTTT
>TRBD1|TRBJ1-2|many|TRBV7-2
CASSAGQGLSYGYTF
TGTGCCAGCAGCGCGGGACAGGGATTGAGCTATGGCTACACCTTC
>NA|TRBJ1-1|NA|TRBV19
CASSIDHLLIAGSAEAFF
TGTGCCAGTAGTATAGATCACCTATTAATTGCAGGGAGCGCTGAAGCTTTCTTT
>NA|TRBJ1-1|NA|TRBV18
CASSPPATGFTEAFF
TGTGCCAGCTCACCACCGGCCACCGGGTTCACTGAAGCTTTCTTT
>NA|TRBJ2-6|few|TRBV11-2
CASSLVQGQRLTSGANVLTF
TGTGCCAGCAGCTTAGTTCAAGGTCAGCGCTTAACCTCTGGGGCCAACGTCCTGACTTTC
>NA|TRBJ2-7|many|TRBV7-9
CASSLVGDGEQYF
TGTGCCAGCAGCTTAGTAGGGGACGGTGAGCAGTACTTC
>TRBD1|TRBJ1-2|many|TRBV7-2
CASRAGQGLYGYTF
TGTGCCAGCAGGGCCGGACAGGGGCTCTATGGCTACACCTTC
>TRBD2|TRBJ2-7|few|TRBV12-3/TRBV12-4
CASTQAGAVYEQYF
TGTGCCAGCACCCAAGCGGGAGCTGTCTACGAGCAGTACTTC
>TRBD2|TRBJ2-5|NA|TRBV27
CASRHYGLAGGSQETQYF
TGTGCCAGCAGACATTATGGACTAGCGGGAGGATCGCAGGAGACCCAGTACTTC
>NA|TRBJ1-1|few|TRBV4-1
CASSGIGGVSEAFF
TGCGCCAGCAGCGGTATTGGGGGGGTGAGCGAAGCTTTCTTT
>NA|TRBJ2-5|few|TRBV4-3
CASSQGGLGQETQYF
TGCGCCAGCAGCCAAGGGGGTCTAGGGCAAGAGACCCAGTACTTC
>TRBD1|TRBJ2-1|NA|TRBV6-5
CASSRRTGALYNEQFF
TGTGCCAGCAGTCGCCGAACAGGGGCCCTTTACAATGAGCAGTTCTTC
>NA|TRBJ2-1|NA|TRBV11-2
CASSFLSTSNEQFF
TGTGCCAGCAGCTTCCTATCGACTAGCAATGAGCAGTTCTTC
>NA|TRBJ2-5|few|TRBV2
CASAPRRFETQYF
TGTGCCAGCGCCCCTAGACGGTTCGAGACCCAGTACTTC
>TRBD2|TRBJ2-3|NA|TRBV5-4
CASIPRGGEADTQYF
TGTGCCAGCATCCCGCGGGGGGGGGAAGCAGATACGCAGTATTTT
>TRBD1|TRBJ2-1|NA|TRBV11-2
CASSARTGDVNEQFF
TGTGCCAGCAGCGCTCGGACAGGTGATGTAAATGAGCAGTTCTTC
>NA|TRBJ2-2|NA|TRBV7-6
CASSLRGDYLTGELFF
TGTGCCAGCAGCTTAAGGGGGGACTACCTCACCGGGGAGCTGTTTTTT
>TRBD1|TRBJ2-2|NA|TRBV2
CASSATGQSTGELFF
TGTGCCAGCAGTGCTACGGGACAGAGCACCGGGGAGCTGTTTTTT
>NA|TRBJ2-2|few|TRBV9
CASSVGANTGELFF
TGTGCCAGCAGCGTAGGCGCCAACACCGGGGAGCTGTTTTTT
>TRBD1|TRBJ2-7|NA|TRBV19
CASSFSDRGDYEQYF
TGTGCCAGTAGTTTCTCGGACAGGGGGGACTACGAGCAGTACTTC
>TRBD2|TRBJ2-1|many|TRBV7-2
CASSPPAGTRFF
TGTGCCAGCAGCCCTCCAGCGGGGACGCGGTTCTTC
>NA|TRBJ1-1|few|TRBV7-9
CASSLVAVNTEAFF
TGTGCCAGCAGCTTAGTAGCGGTGAACACTGAAGCTTTCTTT
>NA|TRBJ2-2|NA|TRBV4-3
CASSHVRQGNTGELFF
TGCGCCAGCAGCCATGTCCGTCAGGGGAACACCGGGGAGCTGTTTTTT
>NA|TRBJ2-7|many|TRBV7-2
CASSLFRYSYEQYF
TGTGCCAGCAGCTTATTTCGTTACTCCTACGAGCAGTACTTC
>NA|TRBJ1-3|NA|TRBV11-2
CASSTGQSGNTIYF
TGTGCCAGCAGCACGGGACAATCTGGAAACACCATATATTTT
>TRBD1|TRBJ1-5|NA|TRBV5-6
CASSAGTGISNQPQHF
TGTGCCAGCAGCGCCGGGACAGGGATAAGCAATCAGCCCCAGCATTTT
>TRBD2|TRBJ2-1|many|TRBV7-2
CASSPSRGLAGESGGNEQFF
TGTGCCAGCAGCCCTAGCAGGGGACTAGCGGGAGAATCGGGGGGAAATGAGCAGTTCTTC
>NA|TRBJ2-5|NA|TRBV7-8
CASSKDRSQETQYF
TGTGCCAGCAGTAAGGATAGGAGCCAAGAGACCCAGTACTTC
>TRBD2|TRBJ2-7|NA|TRBV19
CASSPETSGSYSSYEQYF
TGTGCCAGTAGTCCCGAGACTAGCGGGAGTTACAGCTCCTACGAGCAGTACTTC
>NA|TRBJ2-7|NA|TRBV7-2
CASSFYGGATKGQYF
TGTGCCAGCAGCTTTTATGGGGGAGCTACGAAGGGGCAGTACTTC
>NA|TRBJ2-3|NA|TRBV7-2
CASSSQSDTQYF
TGTGCCAGCAGCTCCCAATCGGATACGCAGTATTTT
>NA|TRBJ1-5|NA|TRBV12-3/TRBV12-4
CASSLGQAVDQPQHF
TGTGCCAGCAGTTTAGGGCAGGCAGTGGATCAGCCCCAGCATTTT
>NA|TRBJ2-1|NA|TRBV28
CASSSYPYNEQFF
TGTGCCAGCAGTTCATACCCCTACAATGAGCAGTTCTTC
>NA|TRBJ2-3|few|TRBV29-1
CSVGGPADTDTQYF
TGCAGCGTTGGCGGCCCAGCGGACACAGATACGCAGTATTTT
>NA|TRBJ1-5|NA|TRBV6-1
CASSTWTDDQPQHF
TGTGCCAGCAGTACCTGGACGGACGATCAGCCCCAGCATTTT
>NA|TRBJ2-3|NA|TRBV9
CASSVALGWADTQYF
TGTGCCAGCAGCGTAGCCCTCGGTTGGGCAGATACGCAGTATTTT
>TRBD2|TRBJ2-1|few|TRBV7-9
CASSLAVGSGIDNEQFF
TGTGCCAGCAGCTTAGCGGTCGGTAGCGGGATAGACAATGAGCAGTTCTTC
>NA|TRBJ1-5|few|TRBV28
CASSPRRGWVGQPQHF
TGTGCCAGCAGCCCTCGTCGGGGGTGGGTAGGTCAGCCCCAGCATTTT
>NA|TRBJ1-2|NA|TRBV29-1
CSVARAQYGYTF
TGCAGCGTTGCGCGGGCACAATATGGCTACACCTTC
>NA|TRBJ1-2|few|TRBV7-8
CASSLGQDRWGYTF
TGTGCCAGCAGCCTGGGGCAGGACCGATGGGGCTACACCTTC
>NA|TRBJ2-7|NA|TRBV14
CASSQGYGAYEQYF
TGTGCCAGCAGCCAAGGATACGGGGCTTACGAGCAGTACTTC
>NA|TRBJ1-5|NA|TRBV10-3
CAISTGTQPQHF
TGTGCCATCAGTACAGGGACTCAGCCCCAGCATTTT